This TCR beta chain was obtained from a study of CD8 T cells in ankylosing spondylitis. Study results and caveats: According to the report, clones linked to the disease were significantly enriched in matched synovial fluid samples taken from ankylosing spondylitis patients. Reactive arthritis synovial fluid and blood were previously reported to contain some motif variants. As for the disease-linked clones, they showed a CD8+ phenotype and occurred at relatively low frequencies in peripheral blood. Characteristic of ankylosing spondylitis blood, it appeared, was a TCR beta motif comprising roughly 8 highly homologous variants.

On this clonotype itself: The target antigen is unknown.

TCRdb reprocessed the 5' RACE reads via MiXCR and lists one record per CDR3 protein. The sample has about 700,000 distinct CDR3 sequences, under 20% seen once. V was pared by 2 bases and J by 3 bases, with 6 bases of the junction left unmatched. There are 16 residues in the CDR3. Germline CDR1 SGHTS, CDR2 YDEGEE. The V gene is TRBV5-8, the J gene TRBJ1-1, with TRBD1 matching over 11 bases. The receptor's source is a male donor with ankylosing spondylitis. The sequenced sample was blood, either unsorted or a sorted T cell fraction (not recorded which). CDR3 nucleotide sequence: TGTGCCAGCAGCTTCGGACAGGGGGCGTTGGACACTGAAGCTTTCTTT. The encoded protein is CASSFGQGALDTEAFF.